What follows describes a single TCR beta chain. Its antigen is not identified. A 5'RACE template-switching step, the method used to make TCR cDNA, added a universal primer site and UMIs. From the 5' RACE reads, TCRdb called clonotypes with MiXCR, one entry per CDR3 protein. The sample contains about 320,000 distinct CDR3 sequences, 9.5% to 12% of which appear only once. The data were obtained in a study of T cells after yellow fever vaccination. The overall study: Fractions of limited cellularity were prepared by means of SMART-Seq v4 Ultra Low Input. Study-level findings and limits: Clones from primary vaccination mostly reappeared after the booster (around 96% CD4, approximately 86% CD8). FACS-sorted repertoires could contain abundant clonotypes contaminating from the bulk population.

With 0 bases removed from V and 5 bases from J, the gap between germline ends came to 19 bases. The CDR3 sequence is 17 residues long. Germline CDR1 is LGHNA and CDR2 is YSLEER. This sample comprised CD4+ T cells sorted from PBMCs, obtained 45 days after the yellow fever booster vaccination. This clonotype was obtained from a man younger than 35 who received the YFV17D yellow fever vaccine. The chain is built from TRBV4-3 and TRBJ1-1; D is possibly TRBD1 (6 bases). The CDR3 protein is CASSQDARGGAGTEAFF. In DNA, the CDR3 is TGCGCCAGCAGCCAAGATGCTCGGGGGGGCGCGGGGACTGAAGCTTTCTTT.